This record covers a single T cell receptor beta chain. Germline V CDR1 and CDR2: LNHDA, SQIVND (reference sequence). CDR3 size: 14 residues. Trimming removed 4 bases at V and 10 bases at J, with 14 bases between. Sequencing was performed with immunoSEQ multiplex PCR; in TCRdb, only in-frame clones are kept and a portion is missing. This table holds some 290,000 clones, almost 90% found once. This entry belongs to a study of blood T cell repertoires in COVID-19. About the research overall: Italy, Spain and the United States were the sources of the convalescent and acute COVID-19 samples.

The source of this sequence is a woman aged 40 to 50 with COVID-19, enrolled during active disease. Sequencing was performed on peripheral blood. This chain connects TRBV19 to TRBJ1-6; D perhaps matches TRBD1 (5 bases). The CDR3 DNA is TGTGCCAGTAGTAATCGAAGGGGAGGCTCACCCCTCCACTTT. This encodes CASSNRRGGSPLHF.